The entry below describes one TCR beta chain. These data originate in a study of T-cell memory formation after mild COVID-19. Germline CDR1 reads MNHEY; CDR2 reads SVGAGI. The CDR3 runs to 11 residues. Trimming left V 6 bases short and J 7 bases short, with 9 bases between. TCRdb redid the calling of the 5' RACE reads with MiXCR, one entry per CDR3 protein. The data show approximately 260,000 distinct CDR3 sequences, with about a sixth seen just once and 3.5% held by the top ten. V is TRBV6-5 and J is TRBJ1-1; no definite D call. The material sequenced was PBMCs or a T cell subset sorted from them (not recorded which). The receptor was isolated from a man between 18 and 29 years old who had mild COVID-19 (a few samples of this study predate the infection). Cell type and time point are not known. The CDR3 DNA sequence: TGTGCCAGCAGGACGGGCGGTGAAGCTTTCTTT. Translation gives CASRTGGEAFF.